One TCR beta chain is described in this entry. The data derive from a study of blood T cell repertoires in COVID-19. Study-level background: PBMCs, B-cell-depleted T cells, or T cells were the source of the cDNA or gDNA that made up the material.

Sequenced by immunoSEQ multiplex PCR; TCRdb stores in-frame clones only, minus some. The table lists tens of thousands of clones, about nine tenths of them singletons. V was pared by 4 bases and J by 0 bases, with 10 bases between. Germline V gene sequence: CDR1 SGHRS, CDR2 YFSETQ. The CDR3 has 14 amino acids. Sequencing was done on a sample of peripheral blood. This TCR came from a human donor in a cohort sampled during active COVID-19. The chain links TRBV5-1 to TRBJ1-1; D is unclear. As DNA, the CDR3 is TGCGCCAGCAGCGATGGAGGGTTGAACACTGAAGCTTTCTTT. It is translated as CASSDGGLNTEAFF.